This T cell receptor beta chain was observed in a study of cytomegalovirus exposure and HLA in healthy donors. The PCR was carried out with 60 Vbeta primers and 13 Jbeta primers. Sequencing used immunoSEQ multiplex PCR; TCRdb keeps in-frame clones, though not all of them. The sample carries about 140,000 clones, over 60% recorded once. Trimming took 4 bases from V and 2 from J; bases not matched to a gene: 2. The CDR3 is 13 residues long. The germline CDR1 and CDR2 sequences are SGHDN and FVKESK. Specimen: PBMCs. This chain links TRBV14 with TRBJ2-7; TRBD2 matches at 7 bases. The origin of this receptor is a man aged 35-49 years in good health and CMV-seropositive. CDR3 sequence (DNA): TGTGCCAGCAGCCCTGGGACTACCTACGAGCAGTACTTC. This translates into CASSPGTTYEQYF.